The rows below give T cell receptor beta chains drawn from one sample of a study of cytomegalovirus exposure and HLA in healthy donors. Generated by immunoSEQ multiplex PCR, the TCRdb table keeps only in-frame clones and is missing some. The sample has some 150,000 clones; about three quarters are singletons. Sequencing used PBMCs. All receptors come from a man between 35 and 55 years old in good health and CMV-seropositive. Each CDR3 is given with its conserved first and last residue. D genes are given only for firm matches. Part of the rows lack a size; the others show once, few, many or a class for expanded clones.

V gene	J gene	D gene	CDR3 length	clone size	CDR3 protein	CDR3 DNA
TRBV5-4	TRBJ1-4	.	15	.	CASSLEQGLSEKLFF	TGTGCCAGCAGCTTGGAGCAGGGCCTAAGCGAAAAACTGTTTTTT
TRBV6-1	TRBJ1-1	TRBD1	14	few	CASTRDRVLSEAFF	TGTGCCAGCACTAGGGACAGGGTTCTTTCTGAAGCTTTCTTT
TRBV19	TRBJ1-4	TRBD1	14	.	CASSILDRVGKLFF	TGTGCCAGTAGTATACTGGACAGGGTGGGAAAACTGTTTTTT
TRBV5-6	TRBJ2-5	.	13	.	CASTPVGRETQYF	TGTGCCAGCACCCCAGTGGGGCGAGAGACCCAGTACTTC
TRBV7-9	TRBJ1-1	.	16	.	CASSFFPGHLNTEAFF	TGTGCCAGCAGCTTCTTTCCGGGACACCTTAACACTGAAGCTTTCTTT
TRBV28	TRBJ1-5	.	12	once	CASAGGNQPQHF	TGTGCCAGCGCGGGGGGCAATCAGCCCCAGCATTTT
TRBV28	TRBJ1-2	TRBD1	12	.	CATVGQNYGYTF	TGTGCCACGGTGGGACAGAACTATGGCTACACCTTC
TRBV5-6	TRBJ2-1	TRBD2	17	once	CASTRRGGRLDYNEQFF	TGTGCCAGCACTCGGCGGGGGGGCCGCCTAGACTACAATGAGCAGTTCTTC
TRBV6-5	TRBJ1-3	.	15	.	CASSYSGITGNTIYF	TGTGCCAGCAGTTACTCCGGGATAACGGGAAACACCATATATTTT
TRBV27	TRBJ2-3	TRBD2	17	few	CASSFSGLAASTDTQYF	TGTGCCAGCAGTTTTTCGGGACTAGCGGCTAGCACAGATACGCAGTATTTT
TRBV5-4	TRBJ1-4	.	15	once	CASSPAGIAGEKLFF	TGTGCCAGCAGCCCGGCAGGGATTGCTGGGGAAAAACTGTTTTTT
TRBV4-3	TRBJ2-3	TRBD2	19	.	CASSQTPTTAGGSTDTQYF	TGCGCCAGCAGCCAAACCCCCACCACAGCGGGAGGCTCCACAGATACGCAGTATTTT
TRBV6-5	TRBJ1-5	.	13	.	CASSLNTNQPQHF	TGTGCCAGCAGTTTAAATACAAATCAGCCCCAGCATTTT
TRBV27	TRBJ2-1	TRBD1	17	once	CASSLSGSETGYNEQFF	TGTGCCAGCAGTTTATCTGGGTCTGAGACAGGGTACAATGAGCAGTTCTTC
TRBV5-4	TRBJ2-5	.	15	.	CASSLVVGQGETQYF	TGTGCCAGCAGCTTGGTAGTGGGTCAGGGGGAGACCCAGTACTTC
TRBV28	TRBJ1-5	.	15	.	CASSLFRRVNQPQHF	TGTGCCAGCAGTTTGTTTAGGCGGGTAAATCAGCCCCAGCATTTT
TRBV7-9	TRBJ2-7	TRBD2	18	.	CASSHPGLAGGASYEQYF	TGTGCCAGCAGCCACCCGGGACTAGCGGGAGGAGCCTCCTACGAGCAGTACTTC
TRBV18	TRBJ2-7	TRBD1	14	.	CASSPGQGAHEQYF	TGTGCCAGCTCACCGGGACAGGGGGCCCACGAGCAGTACTTC
TRBV6-6	TRBJ1-2	.	14	.	CASSYEMGSVGYTF	TGTGCCAGCAGTTACGAGATGGGCAGTGTCGGCTACACCTTC
TRBV29-1	TRBJ1-2	TRBD1	13	once	CSVGDRGNYGYTF	TGCAGCGTTGGCGACAGGGGGAACTATGGCTACACCTTC
TRBV27	TRBJ2-7	TRBD2	15	.	CASSPSSGGFYEQYF	TGTGCCAGCAGTCCATCTAGCGGGGGTTTCTACGAGCAGTACTTC